This entry lists 18 T cell receptor beta chains sequenced from one sample in a study of B cell selection in AIRE deficiency. Only in-frame clones appear in the TCRdb table, and some are missing; sequencing was by immunoSEQ multiplex PCR. The profile shows over 15,000 clones, approximately 94% of them singletons. Regulatory T cells were sorted as CD4+CD25hiCD127low/negative cells. The material sequenced was CD4+CD25+ Tregs sorted from PBMCs. The receptors originated from a human donor in good health.

This clone was seen only once. The V and J genes are TRBV5-1 and TRBJ2-5; 7 bases agree with TRBD2. From germline, CDR1 is SGHRS and CDR2 YFSETQ. CDR3 length equals 14 residues. V dropped 4 bases and J dropped 2; count of bases not matched to a gene: 5. The CDR3 DNA sequence: TGCGCCAGCAGCCTGGGGGGGAGACAAGAGACCCAGTACTTC. It translates to CASSLGGRQETQYF.

The V and J genes are TRBV2 and TRBJ1-1; D is unclear. V gave up 5 bases and J gave up 0 bases, with 10 bases separating them. Germline CDR1 SNHLY, CDR2 FYNNEI. CDR3 length: 14 residues. CDR3 DNA sequence: TGTGCCAGCAGTCCACAAAGGCTGAACACTGAAGCTTTCTTT. This sequence encodes CASSPQRLNTEAFF.

The chain links TRBV7-9 to TRBJ2-3; weak D call: TRBD2 (5 bases). Trimming removed 7 bases from V and 6 bases from J, with 17 bases in between. The CDR3 consists of 14 residues. CDR1 and CDR2 (germline): SEHNR, FQNEAQ (reference sequence). In DNA form, the CDR3 reads TGTGCCAGCATCAACGCTGGGAGCCGGGATACGCAGTATTTT. Translated: CASINAGSRDTQYF. The variable domain in full, completed from reference TRBV7-9 and TRBJ2-3, reads DTGVSQNPRHKITKRGQNVTFRCDPISEHNRLYWYRQTLGQGPEFLTYFQNEAQLEKSRLLSDRFSAERPKGSFSTLEIQRTEQGDSAMYLCASINAGSRDTQYFGPGTRLTVL.

The chain carries TRBV15 and TRBJ1-5, with D possibly matching TRBD1 (5 bases). Trimming pared 0 bases from V and 16 bases from J, leaving 13 bases between. From germline, CDR1 is LNHNV and CDR2 YYDKDF (reference sequence). The CDR3 contains 12 residues. Here the CDR3 reads CATSRDGGPLHF. For the CDR3, the DNA is TGTGCCACCAGCAGAGATGGGGGTCCCCTTCATTTT.

The chain links TRBV7-9 to TRBJ2-3; D may be TRBD2 (5 bases). The CDR3 spans 14 residues. The germline V gene has CDR1 SEHNR and CDR2 FQNEAQ (reference sequence). Deletions cut 1 base from V and 4 bases from J, with 9 bases between. The CDR3 DNA follows: TGTGCCAGCAGCTTAGGTCTAGCCCCAGATACGCAGTATTTT. Translating it yields CASSLGLAPDTQYF.

The chain combines TRBV7-3 with TRBJ2-5, with D perhaps matching TRBD2 (5 bases). CDR3 length: 13 residues. From germline, CDR1 is SGHTA and CDR2 FQGTGA. V gave up 5 bases and J gave up 5 bases, with 12 bases separating them. CDR3 coding DNA: TGTGCCAGCAGCGCCGGGATACTGGAGACCCAGTACTTC. Its protein product is CASSAGILETQYF.

The CDR3 region is CASSFGTPSPETQYF. The CDR3 DNA follows: TGCGCCAGCAGCTTCGGGACTCCTTCTCCAGAGACCCAGTACTTC. This sequence joins TRBV5-1 and TRBJ2-5, with D possibly being TRBD2 (6 bases). In germline, CDR1 is SGHRS, CDR2 YFSETQ. V shed 2 bases and J shed 4 bases, with 15 bases lying between them. The CDR3 loop spans 15 amino acids.

This chain links TRBV27 with TRBJ1-6, with 7 bases matching TRBD1. Germline V gene lookup returns CDR1 MNHEY and CDR2 SMNVEV (reference sequence). The trim removed 8 bases at V and 6 bases at J, leaving 16 bases unmatched. The CDR3 totals 17 residues. The CDR3 sequence is CASRYGTAGGGNSPLHF. CDR3 DNA: TGTGCCAGCCGGTACGGGACAGCTGGAGGGGGTAATTCACCCCTCCACTTT.

This chain uses TRBV9 with TRBJ2-1, with 15 nucleotides matching TRBD2. Germline CDR1 and CDR2: SGDLS and YYNGEE. The CDR3 contains 16 residues. V shed 4 bases and J 9 bases; nucleotides not matched to a gene: 8. This CDR3 reads CASSKGLAGGGGEQFF. In DNA form, the CDR3 reads TGTGCCAGCAGCAAGGGACTAGCGGGAGGAGGGGGTGAGCAGTTCTTC.

By sample share, this clone is medium-sized. The chain combines TRBV9 with TRBJ2-2, with a tentative D call TRBD2 (6 bases). V lost 4 bases and J 5 bases, leaving 12 bases between the germline ends. The CDR3 totals 14 residues. The germline V gene encodes CDR1 SGDLS and CDR2 YYNGEE. CDR3 nucleotide sequence: TGTGCCAGCAGCTTCGGGACTTGGACCGGGGAGCTGTTTTTT. This codes for CASSFGTWTGELFF.

The CDR3 loop reads CAISESIQRVSRIEQFF. The CDR3 nucleotides are TGTGCCATCAGTGAGTCGATCCAACGAGTAAGCAGGATTGAGCAGTTCTTC. The chain carries TRBV10-3 and TRBJ2-1; no reliable D call. From germline, CDR1 is ENHRY and CDR2 SYGVKD. With 0 bases removed from V and 9 bases from J, the gap between germline ends came to 21 bases. The CDR3 loop spans 17 amino acids.

CDR3 protein: CASSPWGLLEKLFF. The CDR3 coding sequence is TGTGCCAGTAGTCCTTGGGGGCTGCTTGAAAAACTGTTTTTT. The genes are TRBV19 and TRBJ1-4; tentatively, D is TRBD1 (6 bases). The V end was cut by 5 bases, the J end by 7 bases, with 14 bases between. CDR1 LNHDA and CDR2 SQIVND come from the germline V gene (reference sequence). The CDR3 sequence is 14 residues long.

The chain has TRBV9 and TRBJ2-7; a possible D gene is TRBD2 (6 bases). Trimming took off 0 bases at V and 6 bases at J, with 13 bases between the two ends. The CDR3 has 14 amino acids. Germline CDR1 reads SGDLS; CDR2 reads YYNGEE. CDR3 region: CASSVGLERGEQYF. In DNA, the CDR3 is TGTGCCAGCAGCGTAGGACTAGAACGTGGCGAGCAGTACTTC. The whole variable domain, filled in from reference TRBV9 and TRBJ2-7, reads DSGVTQTPKHLITATGQRVTLRCSPRSGDLSVYWYQQSLDQGLQFLIQYYNGEERAKGNILERFSAQQFPDLHSELNLSSLELGDSALYFCASSVGLERGEQYFGPGTRLTVT.

The chain links TRBV6-1 to TRBJ1-2; tentative D call: TRBD1 (5 bases). The germline gives CDR1 MNHNS, CDR2 SASEGT. The CDR3 covers 12 residues. V shed 5 bases and J shed 13 bases, with 17 bases lying between them. The CDR3, as DNA: TGTGCCAGCAGTACGGACATGCGGGGCCGCACCTTC. It yields the protein CASSTDMRGRTF.

The V call is TRBV7-3, the J call TRBJ1-2; D may be TRBD1 (5 bases). The CDR3 has 15 amino acids. Per germline, CDR1 SGHTA and CDR2 FQGTGA. Trimming took off 2 bases at V and 4 bases at J, with 14 bases between the two ends. CDR3 amino acids: CASSLGQGRGYGYTF. In nucleotides, the CDR3 is TGTGCCAGCAGCTTAGGTCAGGGCAGAGGCTATGGCTACACCTTC.

This chain joins TRBV6-1 and TRBJ2-5; TRBD1 might be the D (5 bases). This CDR3 contains 13 residues. Germline V gene lookup returns CDR1 MNHNS and CDR2 SASEGT. V was clipped by 7 bases and J by 5 bases, with 14 bases between them. As DNA, the CDR3 is TGTGCCAGCAAGTTCAGGGCAAGGGAGACCCAGTACTTC. Amino acid sequence: CASKFRARETQYF.

The J gene is TRBJ1-1, the V gene TRBV28; 7 bases agree with TRBD1. The CDR3 length is 15 residues. With V trimmed by 5 bases and J by 7 bases, 13 bases remained unmatched. CDR1 and CDR2 from the germline V gene are MDHEN and SYDVKM. The CDR3 reads CASSITGTVKNEAFF. The CDR3 region has the DNA TGTGCCAGCAGTATCACCGGGACAGTGAAAAATGAAGCTTTCTTT.

The genes are TRBV9 and TRBJ2-7; no clear D. The V gene lost 0 bases and the J gene lost 2 bases, with 12 bases spanning the gap. The germline V gene encodes CDR1 SGDLS and CDR2 YYNGEE. This CDR3 is built from 15 residues. CDR3 coding DNA: TGTGCCAGCAGCGTAGACTCCTTAGCAACCTACGAGCAGTACTTC. Translation gives CASSVDSLATYEQYF.